This TCR beta chain was identified in a study of T cells in Graves' hyperthyroidism and ophthalmopathy. TCR beta CDR3 regions were amplified from RNA transcripts. HTBI primers were the set used in a first-round RT-PCR of the TCR CDR3. TCRdb re-analysed the multiplex PCR reads in MiXCR, keeping a single row per CDR3 protein. The sample records hundreds of thousands of distinct CDR3 sequences, under 15% being singletons. This clonotype was picked up many times. This CDR3 has 13 amino acids. In germline, CDR1 is SNHLY, CDR2 FYNNEI. V was clipped by 2 bases and J by 10 bases, with 14 bases between them. The genes are TRBV2 and TRBJ1-1; D gene unclear. Source material: blood. This sequence originates from a man aged 18-30 years with Graves' ophthalmopathy. The CDR3 DNA follows: TGTGCCAGCAGTGAATTGTTGGATTCTAGAGCTTTCTTT. Its translation is CASSELLDSRAFF.